This T cell receptor beta chain was captured by sequencing in a study of yellow fever vaccine responses in identical twins. Points on this clonotype: Its antigen remains unknown.

Findings and limits, study-wide: A vaccine T cell response that seemed partly convergent and partly personalized was reported in twins.

MiXCR, run by TCRdb on the RT-PCR reads, gives a single entry per CDR3 protein. The sample has thousands of distinct CDR3 sequences; roughly 77% are singletons. Per the germline V gene, CDR1 is SGHTA and CDR2 is FQGTGA. The CDR3 totals 13 residues. The V gene lost 5 bases and the J gene lost 0 bases, with 7 bases spanning the gap. The TCR was taken from a woman in her late teens or twenties who received the yellow fever vaccine. The sample here was T cells from blood (PBMCs), unsorted or a sorted subset (not recorded which), taken before or after yellow fever vaccination (not recorded which). The genes are TRBV7-3 and TRBJ1-1; D not certain. CDR3 bases: TGTGCCAGCAGCCAAGACGTGAACACTGAAGCTTTCTTT. This codes for CASSQDVNTEAFF.